One sample yielded the 21 T cell receptor beta chains listed below, sequenced in a study of T cell clonality in common variable immunodeficiency. The repertoire was sequenced with immunoSEQ multiplex PCR; TCRdb's copy has only in-frame clones and lacks some. This table holds roughly 40,000 clones with no singletons; the top ten claim around 2.8%. Source material: peripheral blood mononuclear cells. The source is a person between 18 and 75 years old in good health.

This clone was observed at least ten times. The CDR3 end is not reached by the read, which stops 3 residues before it; the germline J gene fills it in. The chain carries TRBV5-1 and TRBJ2-1; 8 bases match TRBD2. Trimming cost V 4 bases and J 8 bases; bases outside gene matches: 5. Germline CDR1 and CDR2: SGHRS and YFSETQ. The CDR3 has 13 amino acids. This CDR3 reads CASSHSGIDEQFF. CDR3 bases read: TGCGCCAGCAGCCATAGCGGGATTGATGAG.

This clone was counted only a few times. The sequence runs out 3 residues before the end of the CDR3; the remainder is reconstructed from the germline J gene. This chain links TRBV7-9 with TRBJ1-2; 7 bases are shared with TRBD1. CDR1 and CDR2 (germline): SEHNR, FQNEAQ (reference sequence). The CDR3 length is 12 residues. CDR3 bases read: TGTGCCAGCGAAGGGGGCCCAGATACC. Protein: CASEGGPDT. The whole CDR3 protein reads CASEGGPDTYTF. The full variable domain, in which reference TRBV7-9 and TRBJ1-2 provide the parts outside the CDR3, is DTGVSQNPRHKITKRGQNVTFRCDPISEHNRLYWYRQTLGQGPEFLTYFQNEAQLEKSRLLSDRFSAERPKGSFSTLEIQRTEQGDSAMYLCASEGGPDTYTFGSGTRLTVV.

This clone was found many times. The read stops 3 residues short of the end of the CDR3; the missing end is completed from the germline J gene. The V call is TRBV19, the J call TRBJ1-1, with D tentatively TRBD1 (5 bases). Germline V CDR1 and CDR2: LNHDA, SQIVND (reference sequence). V was shortened by 2 bases and J by 6 bases, with 7 bases between the two germline ends. The CDR3 has 12 residues. CDR3 protein: CASSISGAEAFF. CDR3 bases read: TGTGCCAGTAGTATATCGGGGGCTGAA. Combining the CDR3 with reference TRBV19 and TRBJ1-1 gives the whole variable domain DGGITQSPKYLFRKEGQNVTLSCEQNLNHDAMYWYRQDPGQGLRLIYYSQIVNDFQKGDIAEGYSVSREKKESFPLTVTSAQKNPTAFYLCASSISGAEAFFGQGTRLTVV.

This clone showed up many times. The read terminates 3 residues before the CDR3 end, so the remaining end is supplied by the germline J gene. This sequence joins TRBV11-3 and TRBJ2-2; 11 bases are shared with TRBD2. The CDR3 extends over 15 amino acids. CDR1 and CDR2 (germline): SGHNT, YENEEA. The sequenced part of the CDR3 DNA is TGTGCAAGTCGCTTACTAGCGGGAGACACCGGGGAG. Translation gives CASRLLAGDTGE. The whole CDR3 protein is CASRLLAGDTGELFF.

Comment on this clone: Read coverage stops 3 residues before the CDR3 terminus; the germline J gene supplies the remainder. The J gene is TRBJ1-2, the V gene TRBV18; D gene uncertain. This CDR3 is built from 13 residues. The germline V gene has CDR1 KGHSH and CDR2 LQKENI. The CDR3 loop is CASTLSVESDYTF. CDR3 DNA, as far as it was read: TGTGCCAGTACACTGTCGGTGGAAAGCGAC.

To note about this clone: Being one base from a much bigger clone, this may be a read error. The read comes to an end 3 residues before the CDR3 does, leaving the germline J gene to fill in the end. This chain uses TRBV18 with TRBJ2-3; the match to TRBD1 covers 10 bases. V trimming: 5 bases; J trimming: 4 bases; junction bases outside the gene matches: 6. This CDR3 contains 15 residues. Germline V gene data show CDR1 as KGHSH and CDR2 as LQKENI. The CDR3 sequence is CASSTGQGVADTQYF. Partial CDR3 DNA: TGTGCCAGCTCAACCGGACAGGGGGTGGCAGATACG.

This clone appeared many times. The read stops 3 residues short of the end of the CDR3; the missing end is completed from the germline J gene. This chain connects TRBV10-3 to TRBJ2-5; 9 nucleotides agree with TRBD2. The germline CDR1 and CDR2 sequences are ENHRY and SYGVKD. Trimming at V came to 6 bases and at J to 5 bases, leaving 7 bases not matched to a gene. The CDR3 loop spans 14 amino acids. The chain's CDR3 is CAISTGTSSETQYF. The sequenced CDR3 bases are TGTGCCATCAGCACCGGGACTAGCAGCGAGACC.

This clone was seen repeatedly, ten times or more. The read finishes 3 residues shy of the CDR3 end, and the germline J gene is used to complete it. The chain has TRBV18 and TRBJ1-3; D is perhaps TRBD1 (5 bases). Germline V CDR1 and CDR2: KGHSH, LQKENI. The CDR3 covers 17 residues. V lost 2 bases and J lost 2, with 16 bases in between. The DNA read from the CDR3 is TGTGCCAGCTCACCATCTCCCCCTCCACAGGCTGGAAACACC. This gives the protein CASSPSPPPQAGNT. The CDR3 in its entirety is CASSPSPPPQAGNTIYF.

This clone was observed at least ten times. The read terminates 3 residues ahead of where the CDR3 ends, so the germline J gene completes it. The J gene is TRBJ1-2, the V gene TRBV19, with D tentatively TRBD1 (6 bases). Per germline, CDR1 LNHDA and CDR2 SQIVND (reference sequence). V was clipped by 9 bases and J by 6 bases, with 14 bases between them. The CDR3 is made up of 12 amino acids. CDR3 DNA, as far as it was read: TGTGCCAGCAACTACAGGGACAATGGC. It encodes CASNYRDNG. In full, the CDR3 reads CASNYRDNGYTF.

This clone was detected only a few times. The read stops 3 residues short of the end of the CDR3; the missing end is completed from the germline J gene. The chain joins TRBV2 to TRBJ2-7; TRBD1 is a possible D gene (6 bases). Germline V CDR1 and CDR2: SNHLY, FYNNEI. This CDR3 contains 14 residues. The V end lost 3 bases, the J end lost 1 base, and 10 bases lay between the germline ends. The CDR3 here is CASSDRGKSYEQYF. The part of the CDR3 DNA that was read is TGTGCCAGCAGTGACAGGGGTAAATCCTACGAG.

Of note for this clone: The sequence runs out 3 residues before the end of the CDR3; the remainder is reconstructed from the germline J gene. The chain joins TRBV2 to TRBJ1-6; 8 bases align to TRBD1. Germline CDR1 reads SNHLY; CDR2 reads FYNNEI. The J segment lost 9 bases and the V segment lost 1 base, leaving 5 bases of the junction unmatched. This CDR3 region has 15 residues. CDR3 residues: CASSEETGAGSPLHF. The CDR3 bases that were read are TGTGCCAGCAGTGAAGAGACAGGGGCGGGTTCACCC.

This clone was seen only a few times. The read halts 3 residues ahead of the CDR3 end, with the missing end drawn from the germline J gene. The rearrangement links TRBV2 to TRBJ2-1, with 7 bases that match TRBD2. CDR1 and CDR2 from the germline V gene are SNHLY and FYNNEI. J lost 4 bases, V lost 5 bases, and 11 bases had no gene match. CDR3 length: 16 residues. The sequenced CDR3 bases are TGTGCCAGCAGTCCCACTTTAGCGGGCCTTTACAATGAG. Amino acids: CASSPTLAGLYNE. The entire CDR3 protein reads CASSPTLAGLYNEQFF.

This clone was counted ten times or more. Read coverage stops 3 residues before the CDR3 terminus; the germline J gene supplies the remainder. The chain links TRBV20-1 to TRBJ2-7, with 8 bases aligning to TRBD1. Trimming took 4 bases from V and 1 from J; bases not matched to a gene: 9. Germline lookup yields CDR1 DFQATT and CDR2 SNEGSKA (reference sequence). This CDR3 has 15 residues. The sequenced part of the CDR3 DNA is TGCAGTGCTATGCCCGGACAGGGATGGTCCTACGAG. Protein sequence: CSAMPGQGWSYE. The full-length CDR3 reads as CSAMPGQGWSYEQYF.

This clone was detected ten times or more. The CDR3 extends 3 residues past the end of the read, so its final part is completed from the germline J gene. The V gene is TRBV20-1, the J gene TRBJ2-7; 10 bases are a match to TRBD2. V gave up 1 base and J gave up 4 bases; unmatched junction bases: 4. The CDR3 length is 14 residues. The germline V gene encodes CDR1 DFQATT and CDR2 SNEGSKA (reference sequence). CDR3 DNA (partial): TGCAGTGCTAGAGCTCTAGCGGGAGATTACGAG. Its translation: CSARALAGDYE. Given in full, the CDR3 is CSARALAGDYEQYF.

This clone was observed many times. The read comes to an end 3 residues before the CDR3 does, leaving the germline J gene to fill in the end. The chain links TRBV15 to TRBJ2-5; D is undetermined. Germline assignment: CDR1 LNHNV and CDR2 YYDKDF (reference sequence). CDR3 size: 13 residues. The V end lost 1 base, the J end lost 2 bases, and 5 bases lay between the germline ends. CDR3 bases read: TGTGCCACCAGCAGAGCCCCTCAAGAGACC. Translated, it gives CATSRAPQET. The entire CDR3 protein reads CATSRAPQETQYF.

This clone was observed many times. The read is 3 residues too short to cover the CDR3 end, so that end is filled in from the germline J gene. The chain couples TRBV7-9 to TRBJ2-5; D gene uncertain. This CDR3 region has 14 residues. Germline V gives CDR1 SEHNR, CDR2 FQNEAQ (reference sequence). Trimming took off 8 bases at V and 3 bases at J, with 16 bases between the two ends. CDR3 sequence reads: CASAYKLVEETQYF. The sequenced CDR3 bases are TGTGCCAGCGCGTATAAGTTGGTTGAAGAGACC.

This clone was detected ten times or more. With the read ending 3 residues before the CDR3 end, the germline J gene is used to fill in that end. This chain joins TRBV7-8 and TRBJ2-3; 10 nucleotides agree with TRBD2. Trimming at V came to 5 bases and at J to 2 bases, leaving 10 bases not matched to a gene. The CDR3 has 17 residues. Looked up from germline, CDR1 is SGHVS and CDR2 is FQNEAQ. The DNA read from the CDR3 is TGTGCCAGCAGCCCCTGGGGTAGCGGGGGGTTCACAGATACG. Translating it yields CASSPWGSGGFTDT. The whole CDR3 region reads CASSPWGSGGFTDTQYF.

This clone has ten or more counts. The CDR3 goes on 3 residues after the read ends, and that part is filled in from the germline J gene. V gene TRBV20-1 combines with J gene TRBJ1-6, with TRBD1 matching over 10 bases. The J segment lost 7 bases and the V segment lost 0 bases, leaving 6 bases of the junction unmatched. CDR1 is DFQATT, CDR2 SNEGSKA, per germline (reference sequence). CDR3 length equals 16 residues. CDR3 bases read: TGCAGTGCTAGAGATGTTGCGGACAGGGGGAATTCACCC. It encodes CSARDVADRGNSP. The entire CDR3 reads CSARDVADRGNSPLHF.

This clone was recorded at least ten times. The read stops 3 residues short of the end of the CDR3; the missing end is completed from the germline J gene. The chain links TRBV29-1 to TRBJ2-1; maybe TRBD1 (6 bases). Trimming pared 4 bases from V and 8 bases from J, leaving 21 bases between. The CDR3 is 15 amino acids. Germline V gives CDR1 SQVTM, CDR2 ANQGSEA. The CDR3 is CSVGGLGLRGDEQFF. Incomplete CDR3 DNA: TGCAGCGTTGGGGGGCTCGGGCTGAGAGGCGATGAG.

This clone has ten or more counts. CDR3 amino acids: CSARTSGYNEQFF. The part of the CDR3 DNA that was read is TGCAGTGCAAGGACTAGCGGCTACAATGAG. The V call is TRBV20-1, the J call TRBJ2-1, with 10 bases matching TRBD2. Read data end 3 residues before the CDR3 end; the end is taken from the germline J gene. The germline V gene has CDR1 DFQATT and CDR2 SNEGSKA (reference sequence). The CDR3 sequence is 13 residues long. The trim removed 6 bases at V and 3 bases at J, leaving 2 bases unmatched.

This clone was counted ten times or more. The read halts 3 residues ahead of the CDR3 end, with the missing end drawn from the germline J gene. The rearrangement uses TRBV5-1 and TRBJ1-2; TRBD1 is a possible D gene (5 bases). Trimming stripped 4 bases from V and 1 base from J, with 14 bases between. This CDR3 is 15 amino acids long. CDR1 is SGHRS and CDR2 is YFSETQ in the germline V gene. CDR3 DNA (partial): TGCGCCAGCAGCAACCAGGGTGCCGGTAACTATGGC. Amino acid sequence: CASSNQGAGNYG. The entire CDR3 reads CASSNQGAGNYGYTF.